Listed below are T cell receptor beta chains from one sample, sequenced in a study of blood T cell repertoires in COVID-19. Profiled with immunoSEQ multiplex PCR; TCRdb holds only in-frame clones, not every one. The data contain approximately 200,000 clones, around 90% of them singletons. The sample consisted of PBMCs or T cells enriched from blood (not recorded which). The receptors were sampled from a woman aged 25 to 39 who had recovered from COVID-19. Each CDR3 is given with its conserved first and last residue. Each record gives: J gene, clone size, V gene, D gene, CDR3 DNA, CDR3 protein. D genes are given only for firm matches. A row's size may be missing; if present it is once, few, many or a size class.

TRBJ2-2 | NA | TRBV9 | NA | TGTGCCAGCAGCGTCTTGCCAACAGGCACCGGGGAGCTGTTTTTT | CASSVLPTGTGELFF
TRBJ1-2 | once | TRBV11-1 | TRBD1 | TGTGCCAGCAGCCCCCGGGACAGGGGATCCTATGGCTACACCTTC | CASSPRDRGSYGYTF
TRBJ2-7 | few | TRBV7-2 | NA | TGTGCCAGCAGCTTAACGCGTCCTGACTTCTCCTACGAGCAGTACTTC | CASSLTRPDFSYEQYF
TRBJ2-1 | NA | TRBV14 | NA | TGTGCCAGCAGCCAAGAGGGGCCGACGATCTACAATGAGCAGTTCTTC | CASSQEGPTIYNEQFF
TRBJ2-7 | NA | TRBV30 | TRBD1 | TGTGCCTGGAGTGTAACAGGGGGCCCCTACGAGCAGTACTTC | CAWSVTGGPYEQYF
TRBJ2-4 | NA | TRBV11-3 | NA | TGTGCCAGCAGCTTAGACAGGGACAAAAACATTCAGTACTTC | CASSLDRDKNIQYF
TRBJ2-5 | few | TRBV7-3 | NA | TGTGCCAGCAGCCTGAGACCCCTCGGGGAGACCCAGTACTTC | CASSLRPLGETQYF
TRBJ2-3 | NA | TRBV30 | TRBD2 | TGTGCCTGGAGTGTCGGGGGGGGCACAGATACGCAGTATTTT | CAWSVGGGTDTQYF
TRBJ2-7 | once | TRBV5-4 | TRBD1 | TGTGCCAGCAGCACACTCCGGGACAGGGCTAACGAGCAGTACTTC | CASSTLRDRANEQYF
TRBJ1-4 | NA | TRBV3-1/TRBV3-2 | TRBD1 | TGTGCCAGCAGCCAAGATCCCCGCCGGGACAGGGCCCGAACTAATGAAAAACTGTTTTTT | CASSQDPRRDRARTNEKLFF
TRBJ2-7 | NA | TRBV27 | TRBD1 | TGTGCCAGCAGTTTTAGGGCGGACAGGTCCTACGAGCAGTACTTC | CASSFRADRSYEQYF
TRBJ2-2 | once | TRBV7-9 | NA | TGTGCCAGCAGCTTAGCAGGAAGAGGGACCGGGGAGCTGTTTTTT | CASSLAGRGTGELFF
TRBJ2-7 | NA | TRBV4-3 | NA | TGCGCCAGCAGCCAAGATCTTGGACAGACCTACGAGCAGTACTTC | CASSQDLGQTYEQYF
TRBJ1-2 | NA | TRBV7-9 | NA | TGTGCCAGCAGCTTCCTCGTGGGTGGAGGAGGCCCTAACTATGGCTACACCTTC | CASSFLVGGGGPNYGYTF
TRBJ2-1 | NA | TRBV7-6 | TRBD2 | TGTGCCAGCAGCAGAGAACTAGCGGGAGTATCCGAGCAGTTCTTC | CASSRELAGVSEQFF
TRBJ1-2 | NA | TRBV5-5 | TRBD1 | TGTGCCAGCAAACAGGACAGGGGTAGCTATGGCTACACCTTC | CASKQDRGSYGYTF
TRBJ2-1 | NA | TRBV19 | NA | TGTGCCAGTAGTTACCGGGCGGGATTCAATGAGCAGTTCTTC | CASSYRAGFNEQFF
TRBJ2-7 | NA | TRBV2 | NA | TGTGCCAGCAGCCCCCAACAGATCTCCTACGAGCAGTACTTC | CASSPQQISYEQYF
TRBJ1-1 | NA | TRBV30 | TRBD1 | TGTGCCTGGAGTCCCATCACAGGGGGCATCTCCGAAGCTTTCTTT | CAWSPITGGISEAFF
TRBJ2-1 | NA | TRBV19 | NA | TGTGCCAGTAGTATAGAGGCAGGGCCAGGGTACAATGAGCAGTTCTTC | CASSIEAGPGYNEQFF
TRBJ2-5 | NA | TRBV5-4 | TRBD1 | TGTGCCACCGGCGGGACAGGTGCCCGGGAGACCCAGTACTTC | CATGGTGARETQYF